Shown below are 32 T cell receptor beta chains from a single sample sequenced in a study of T-cell memory formation after mild COVID-19. One entry per CDR3 protein, called by TCRdb with MiXCR from the 5' RACE reads. The sample contains around 250,000 distinct CDR3 sequences, 15% of which appear only once. The source material was PBMCs or a T cell subset sorted from them (not recorded which). These receptor sequences come from an adult woman who had mild COVID-19 (a few samples of this study predate the infection). Cell type and time point are not known.

This clonotype was detected ten times or more. The chain uses TRBV6-2 or TRBV6-3 and TRBJ2-5; D not resolved. Trimming removed 0 bases at V and 1 base at J, with 6 bases between. Germline assignment: CDR1 MNHEY and CDR2 SVGEGT. This CDR3 is 14 amino acids long. CDR3 nucleotides: TGTGCCAGCAGTTACTCGGGTGGCCAAGAGACCCAGTACTTC. It yields the protein CASSYSGGQETQYF.

This clonotype has only a few counts. The chain couples TRBV6-2 or TRBV6-3 to TRBJ2-7; D remains unclear. Germline CDR1 is MNHEY and CDR2 is SVGEGT. With 2 bases removed from V and 3 bases from J, the gap between germline ends came to 17 bases. The CDR3 totals 16 residues. The CDR3, as DNA: TGTGCCAGCAGTTACGGGATTGGGTCTTTTGGCTACGAGCAGTACTTC. Protein product: CASSYGIGSFGYEQYF.

J is TRBJ2-3 and V is TRBV7-2; D is undetermined. Per germline, CDR1 SGHTA and CDR2 FQGNSA. V was shortened by 5 bases and J by 0 bases, with 12 bases between the two germline ends. This CDR3 comprises 15 residues. The CDR3 reads CASSPLAPSTDTQYF. The CDR3 DNA reads as TGTGCCAGCAGCCCTCTTGCGCCCAGCACAGATACGCAGTATTTT. The variable domain in full, completed from reference TRBV7-2 and TRBJ2-3, reads GAGVSQSPSNKVTEKGKDVELRCDPISGHTALYWYRQSLGQGLEFLIYFQGNSAPDKSGLPSDRFSAERTGGSVSTLTIQRTQQEDSAVYLCASSPLAPSTDTQYFGPGTRLTVL.

The chain uses TRBV7-3 and TRBJ1-2; D uncertain. The V gene lost 0 bases and the J gene lost 5 bases, with 16 bases spanning the gap. This CDR3 has 16 residues. From germline, CDR1 is SGHTA and CDR2 FQGTGA. CDR3: CASSLTGPPILYGYTF. The CDR3, as DNA: TGTGCCAGCAGCTTAACGGGCCCTCCGATATTATATGGCTACACCTTC.

This clonotype has just a few counts. J is TRBJ2-1 and V is TRBV15; D may be TRBD2 (5 bases). The CDR3 is made up of 16 amino acids. The germline gives CDR1 LNHNV, CDR2 YYDKDF (reference sequence). V lost 5 bases to trimming and J lost 4 bases, with 18 bases between them. The CDR3 protein is CATSPMERYPYNEQFF. In nucleotides, the CDR3 is TGTGCCACCAGCCCGATGGAGCGGTATCCTTACAATGAGCAGTTCTTC.

The chain is built from TRBV18 and TRBJ2-1; 13 bases are shared with TRBD2. This CDR3 region has 20 residues. From germline, CDR1 is KGHSH and CDR2 LQKENI. V dropped 3 bases and J dropped 0; count of bases not matched to a gene: 11. This CDR3 reads CASSPRPGLAGTSSYNEQFF. CDR3 nucleotide sequence: TGTGCCAGCTCACCGAGACCGGGACTAGCGGGGACAAGCTCCTACAATGAGCAGTTCTTC.

The CDR3 is CASSEYLGGVSGNTIYF. CDR3 in DNA: TGTGCCAGCAGTGAATATCTGGGAGGGGTCAGTGGAAACACCATATATTTT. The rearrangement joins TRBV25-1 to TRBJ1-3; perhaps TRBD1 as D (5 bases). V lost 0 bases, J lost 3 bases, and 15 bases lay in between. This CDR3 has 17 amino acids. Per the germline V gene, CDR1 is MGHDK and CDR2 is SYGVNS.

This clonotype was seen more than once but under ten times. The rearrangement uses TRBV29-1 and TRBJ2-7; 8 bases fit TRBD1. CDR1 and CDR2 from the germline V gene are SQVTM and ANQGSEA. V was pared by 3 bases and J by 3 bases, with 4 bases of the junction left unmatched. The CDR3 totals 13 residues. CDR3 residues: CSVEEDRDYEQYF. In nucleotides, the CDR3 is TGCAGCGTTGAGGAGGACAGGGACTACGAGCAGTACTTC.

This clonotype was counted at least ten times. The chain is built from TRBV7-9 and TRBJ2-1; 7 positions match TRBD2. This CDR3 spans 13 amino acids. V dropped 4 bases and J dropped 8; count of bases not matched to a gene: 5. Germline-derived CDR1 and CDR2 are SEHNR and FQNEAQ (reference sequence). The CDR3 DNA is TGTGCCAGCAGCTCCGGGGGGAGATATGAGCAGTTCTTC. Translation: CASSSGGRYEQFF.

This clonotype showed up just a few times. This rearrangement joins TRBV12-3 or TRBV12-4 to TRBJ2-2; D may be TRBD1 (5 bases). There are 15 residues in the CDR3. V was clipped by 8 bases and J by 1 base, with 14 bases between them. The CDR3 nucleotides are TGTGCCAGCCGAAGATCAGACAGGAACACCGGGGAGCTGTTTTTT. This codes for CASRRSDRNTGELFF.

This clonotype was found a few times. This chain connects TRBV11-3 to TRBJ2-7; D gene ambiguous. V lost 0 bases and J 3 bases, leaving 18 bases between the germline ends. Per the germline V gene, CDR1 is SGHNT and CDR2 is YENEEA. The CDR3 contains 17 residues. CDR3 protein: CASSLDGSRGPNYEQYF. The CDR3 nucleotides read TGTGCCAGCAGCTTAGATGGTTCGCGAGGACCTAACTACGAGCAGTACTTC.

This clonotype was found a few times. This rearrangement joins TRBV4-2 to TRBJ2-5, with 10 bases identical to TRBD2. The ends lost 3 bases at V and 2 bases at J; junction bases unmatched: 3. Germline V CDR1 and CDR2: LGHNA, YNFKEQ. The CDR3 contains 15 residues. CDR3 in amino acids: CASSHGTSEQETQYF. The CDR3 DNA is TGTGCCAGCAGCCACGGGACTAGCGAACAAGAGACCCAGTACTTC.

This chain uses TRBV20-1 with TRBJ2-1; D might be TRBD1 (6 bases). V lost 6 bases and J lost 2, with 14 bases in between. Germline V CDR1 and CDR2: DFQATT, SNEGSKA (reference sequence). CDR3 length: 14 residues. The CDR3 DNA is TGCAGTGCGTCCCGTGGGGGCCCCTACAATGAGCAGTTCTTC. It encodes CSASRGGPYNEQFF.

Ten or more counts support this clonotype. As DNA, the CDR3 is TGTGCCAGCAGCCCCTTGGGAGGGGATTCTAGCAATCAGCCCCAGCATTTT. Amino acid sequence: CASSPLGGDSSNQPQHF. The V and J genes are TRBV5-5 and TRBJ1-5; TRBD1 might be the D (5 bases). The CDR3 contains 17 residues. Trimming pared 4 bases from V and 0 bases from J, leaving 17 bases between. Germline loops: CDR1 SGHKS, CDR2 YYEKEE (reference sequence). Full variable domain (outside the CDR3, taken from reference TRBV5-5 and TRBJ1-5): DAGVTQSPTHLIKTRGQQVTLRCSPISGHKSVSWYQQVLGQGPQFIFQYYEKEERGRGNFPDRFSARQFPNYSSELNVNALLLGDSALYLCASSPLGGDSSNQPQHFGDGTRLSIL.

Here the CDR3 reads CASSPTAGRQETQYF. CDR3 nucleotide sequence: TGTGCCAGCAGCCCCACGGCGGGGCGGCAAGAGACCCAGTACTTC. The chain carries TRBV7-8 and TRBJ2-5; D possibly corresponds to TRBD2 (6 bases). There are 15 residues in the CDR3. Germline-derived CDR1 and CDR2 are SGHVS and FQNEAQ. Trimming shortened V by 5 bases and J by 2 bases, and 15 bases separated the two germline ends.

This clonotype was recorded many times. The chain combines TRBV10-3 with TRBJ2-3, with D maybe TRBD2 (5 bases). This CDR3 is built from 11 residues. Germline CDR1 is ENHRY and CDR2 is SYGVKD. V was clipped by 5 bases and J by 5 bases, with 5 bases between them. CDR3 loop: CAISRGDTQYF. In DNA form, the CDR3 reads TGTGCCATCAGTCGGGGAGATACGCAGTATTTT.

The chain carries TRBV7-9 and TRBJ1-1; D possibly corresponds to TRBD1 (5 bases). V was shortened by 2 bases and J by 1 base, with 11 bases between the two germline ends. The CDR3 is 15 residues long. Germline V gene sequence: CDR1 SEHNR, CDR2 FQNEAQ (reference sequence). The CDR3 DNA follows: TGTGCCAGCAGCTTATGGGGACGGGAGAACACTGAAGCTTTCTTT. The encoded protein is CASSLWGRENTEAFF.

This clonotype appeared a few times. CDR3 bases: TGTGCCATCAGTGAGTCGGGCAGGGGCAGTCCCGGGGAGCTGTTTTTT. Translated: CAISESGRGSPGELFF. V is TRBV10-3 and J is TRBJ2-2, with D tentatively TRBD1 (6 bases). Germline V gives CDR1 ENHRY, CDR2 SYGVKD. Between the trimmed V and J ends, which lost 0 bases and 6 bases, there was a span of 14 bases. This CDR3 is 16 amino acids long.

This clonotype appeared many times. The chain links TRBV15 to TRBJ2-5; TRBD1 might be the D (5 bases). The CDR3 is 16 residues long. CDR1 and CDR2 (germline): LNHNV, YYDKDF (reference sequence). With 0 bases removed from V and 2 bases from J, the gap between germline ends came to 13 bases. The CDR3 is CATSRDPPGNQETQYF. Written as DNA, the CDR3 is TGTGCCACCAGCAGAGATCCCCCAGGGAATCAAGAGACCCAGTACTTC.

This clonotype was counted a few times. The chain recombines TRBV12-3 or TRBV12-4 with TRBJ2-2; D not certain. V was trimmed by 5 bases and J by 7 bases, leaving 14 bases between them. CDR3 length equals 14 residues. DNA for the CDR3: TGTGCCAGCAGTCAGTCAGGTTTTAGCGGGGAGCTGTTTTTT. This gives the protein CASSQSGFSGELFF.

In its sample, this clonotype was seen a few times. V is TRBV12-3 or TRBV12-4 and J is TRBJ1-2; D is perhaps TRBD1 (6 bases). V gave up 4 bases and J gave up 6 bases, with 12 bases separating them. The CDR3 runs to 13 residues. The CDR3 loop reads CASSSRGGHGYTF. DNA for the CDR3: TGTGCCAGCAGTTCAAGGGGGGGGCATGGCTACACCTTC.

In this sample, this clonotype turned up a few times. The chain recombines TRBV7-2 with TRBJ2-7, with TRBD2 matching over 12 bases. This CDR3 is 18 amino acids long. Trimming cost V 1 base and J 5 bases; bases outside gene matches: 12. CDR1 is SGHTA and CDR2 is FQGNSA in the germline V gene. The CDR3 is CASSLGLAGARSPHEQYF. The CDR3 DNA reads TGTGCCAGCAGCTTAGGACTAGCGGGAGCTAGGTCGCCGCACGAGCAGTACTTC.

The chain couples TRBV2 to TRBJ2-7; 7 nucleotides agree with TRBD2. Trimming removed 6 bases from V and 7 bases from J; junction bases left unmatched: 12. Germline CDR1 is SNHLY and CDR2 is FYNNEI. The CDR3 has 14 amino acids. CDR3 nucleotide sequence: TGTGCCAGCAGCCAGGGACTAACAACCCTAGAGCAGTACTTC. It yields the protein CASSQGLTTLEQYF.

V and J are TRBV7-2 and TRBJ1-1, with 7 bases matching TRBD1. This CDR3 contains 15 residues. Germline V gene sequence: CDR1 SGHTA, CDR2 FQGNSA. The V and J ends lost 5 bases and 1 base, in that order; junction bases with no gene match: 7. CDR3 sequence reads: CASSPERGRNTEAFF. CDR3 in DNA: TGTGCCAGCAGCCCAGAGAGGGGGCGGAACACTGAAGCTTTCTTT.

The chain uses TRBV5-1 and TRBJ2-6; D ambiguous. Germline assignment: CDR1 SGHRS and CDR2 YFSETQ. The CDR3 runs to 12 residues. Trimming shortened V by 7 bases and J by 0 bases, and 2 bases separated the two germline ends. The CDR3 is CASRSGANVLTF. The CDR3 bases are TGCGCCAGCCGCTCTGGGGCCAACGTCCTGACTTTC.

This rearrangement joins TRBV18 to TRBJ1-1; no clear D. Per germline, CDR1 KGHSH and CDR2 LQKENI. The V end was cut by 3 bases, the J end by 6 bases, with 11 bases between. This CDR3 comprises 13 residues. This CDR3 is CASSPGSLAEAFF. Here the CDR3 DNA reads TGTGCCAGCTCACCGGGCAGTTTAGCTGAAGCTTTCTTT.

CDR3 in DNA: TGTGCCAGCAGCCGAGGATACACTGAAGCTTTCTTT. Translation gives CASSRGYTEAFF. V is TRBV7-9 and J is TRBJ1-1; D ambiguous. CDR1 is SEHNR and CDR2 is FQNEAQ in the germline V gene (reference sequence). Between the trimmed V and J ends, which lost 5 bases and 3 bases, there was a span of 7 bases. CDR3 length: 12 residues.

The J gene is TRBJ1-5, the V gene TRBV6-5; unclear D gene. Looked up from germline, CDR1 is MNHEY and CDR2 is SVGAGI. The CDR3 is made up of 15 amino acids. V was cut by 0 bases and J by 0 bases, with 6 bases left in between. The CDR3 DNA is TGTGCCAGCAGTTACTCTCGGTTTAGCAATCAGCCCCAGCATTTT. Amino acids: CASSYSRFSNQPQHF.

V is TRBV6-6 and J is TRBJ2-7, with 11 positions matching TRBD2. V was pared by 0 bases and J by 0 bases, with 4 bases of the junction left unmatched. The CDR3 covers 17 residues. CDR1 and CDR2 from the germline V gene are MNHNY and SVGAGI (reference sequence). Written as DNA, the CDR3 is TGTGCCAGCAGTTACTCCCTAGCGGGAGGCAGCTCCTACGAGCAGTACTTC. Amino acids: CASSYSLAGGSSYEQYF.

This rearrangement joins TRBV5-1 to TRBJ2-2; 9 bases fit TRBD1. The CDR3 loop spans 16 amino acids. J gave up 4 bases and V 4 bases, and 8 bases lay outside the gene matches. Germline values: CDR1 SGHRS, CDR2 YFSETQ. This CDR3 reads CASSTGGQGRTGELFF. CDR3 nucleotides: TGCGCCAGCAGCACTGGTGGACAGGGGCGCACCGGGGAGCTGTTTTTT. The entire variable domain, with the rest obtained from reference TRBV5-1 and TRBJ2-2, is as follows: KAGVTQTPRYLIKTRGQQVTLSCSPISGHRSVSWYQQTPGQGLQFLFEYFSETQRNKGNFPGRFSGRQFSNSRSEMNVSTLELGDSALYLCASSTGGQGRTGELFFGEGSRLTVL.

CDR3 nucleotides: TGCGCCAGCAGCCCGCGGACTAGAGCCCGAACCGGGGAGCTGTTTTTT. Protein product: CASSPRTRARTGELFF. The chain combines TRBV5-1 with TRBJ2-2, with TRBD2 identical over 7 bases. Germline CDR1 reads SGHRS; CDR2 reads YFSETQ. Trimming at V came to 4 bases and at J to 5 bases, leaving 11 bases not matched to a gene. CDR3 length: 16 amino acids.

The chain uses TRBV20-1 and TRBJ1-1; D is uncertain. The CDR3 extends over 16 amino acids. Trimming removed 0 bases from V and 0 bases from J, with 14 bases in between. Germline CDR1 is DFQATT and CDR2 is SNEGSKA (reference sequence). DNA of the CDR3: TGCAGTGCTAGAGATCTTTTTACAGCCATGAACACTGAAGCTTTCTTT. Translation: CSARDLFTAMNTEAFF.